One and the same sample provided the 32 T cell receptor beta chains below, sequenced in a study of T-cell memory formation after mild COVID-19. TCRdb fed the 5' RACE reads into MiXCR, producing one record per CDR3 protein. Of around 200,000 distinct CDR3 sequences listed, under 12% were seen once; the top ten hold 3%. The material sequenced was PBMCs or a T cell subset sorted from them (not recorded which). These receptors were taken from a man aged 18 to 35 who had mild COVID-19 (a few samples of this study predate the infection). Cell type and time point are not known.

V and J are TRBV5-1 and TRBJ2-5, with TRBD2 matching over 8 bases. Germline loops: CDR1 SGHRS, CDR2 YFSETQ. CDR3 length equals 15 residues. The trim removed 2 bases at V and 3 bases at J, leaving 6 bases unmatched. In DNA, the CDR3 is TGCGCCAGCAGCTTCCAGCGGGGGCTTGAAGAGACCCAGTACTTC. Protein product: CASSFQRGLEETQYF.

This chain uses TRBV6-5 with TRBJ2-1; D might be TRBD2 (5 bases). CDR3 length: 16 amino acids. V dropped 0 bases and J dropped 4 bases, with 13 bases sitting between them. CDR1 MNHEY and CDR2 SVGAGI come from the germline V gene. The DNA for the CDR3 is TGTGCCAGCAGTTACTCGATTTCGGGAACTTACAATGAGCAGTTCTTC. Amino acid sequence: CASSYSISGTYNEQFF.

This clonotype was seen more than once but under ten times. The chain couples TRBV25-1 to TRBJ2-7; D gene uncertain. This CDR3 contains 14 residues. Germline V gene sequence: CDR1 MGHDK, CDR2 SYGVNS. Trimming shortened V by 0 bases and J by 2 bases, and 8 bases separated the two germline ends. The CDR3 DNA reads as TGTGCCAGCAGTGAATATGCAGGAACCTACGAGCAGTACTTC. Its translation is CASSEYAGTYEQYF.

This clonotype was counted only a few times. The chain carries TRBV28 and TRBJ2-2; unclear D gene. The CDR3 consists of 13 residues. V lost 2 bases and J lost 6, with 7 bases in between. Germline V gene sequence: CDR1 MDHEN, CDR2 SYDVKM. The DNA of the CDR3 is TGTGCCAGCAGTTTAAGGACGCCCGGGGAGCTGTTTTTT. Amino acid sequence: CASSLRTPGELFF.

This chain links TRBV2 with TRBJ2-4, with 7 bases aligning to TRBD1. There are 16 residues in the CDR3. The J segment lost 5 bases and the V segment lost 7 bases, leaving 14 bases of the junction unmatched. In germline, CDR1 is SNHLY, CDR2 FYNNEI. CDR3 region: CASTGHRDSVQNIQYF. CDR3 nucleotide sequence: TGTGCCAGCACCGGACACCGGGACAGTGTCCAAAACATTCAGTACTTC.

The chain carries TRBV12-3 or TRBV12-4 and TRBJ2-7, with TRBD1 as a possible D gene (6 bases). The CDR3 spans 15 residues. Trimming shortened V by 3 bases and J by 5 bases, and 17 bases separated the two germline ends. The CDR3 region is CASSFPPGQGNEQYV. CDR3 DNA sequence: TGTGCCAGCAGTTTTCCACCGGGACAAGGTAACGAGCAGTACGTC.

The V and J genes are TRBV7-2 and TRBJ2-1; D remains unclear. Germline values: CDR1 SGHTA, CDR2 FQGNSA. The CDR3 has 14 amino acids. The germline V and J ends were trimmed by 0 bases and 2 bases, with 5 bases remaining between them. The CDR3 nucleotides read TGTGCCAGCAGCTTAGCCGAAGCCTACAATGAGCAGTTCTTC. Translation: CASSLAEAYNEQFF.

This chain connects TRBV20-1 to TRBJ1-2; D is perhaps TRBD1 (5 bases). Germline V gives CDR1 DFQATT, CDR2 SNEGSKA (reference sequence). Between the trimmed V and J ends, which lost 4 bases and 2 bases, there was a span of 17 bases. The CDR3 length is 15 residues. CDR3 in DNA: TGCAGTGCTATCCCGGCGGGGGGATACAACTATGGCTACACCTTC. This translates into CSAIPAGGYNYGYTF.

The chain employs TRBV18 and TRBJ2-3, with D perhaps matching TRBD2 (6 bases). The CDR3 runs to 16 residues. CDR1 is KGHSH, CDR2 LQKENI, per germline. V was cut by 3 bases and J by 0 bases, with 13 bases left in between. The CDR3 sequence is CASSPARGVSTDTQYF. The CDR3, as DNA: TGTGCCAGCTCACCGGCACGCGGGGTGAGCACAGATACGCAGTATTTT.

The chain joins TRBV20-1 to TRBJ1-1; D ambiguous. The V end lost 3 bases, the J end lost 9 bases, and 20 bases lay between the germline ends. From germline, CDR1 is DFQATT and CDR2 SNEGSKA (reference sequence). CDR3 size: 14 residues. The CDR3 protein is CSASDGRGTLKAFF. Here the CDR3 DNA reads TGCAGTGCTAGCGACGGACGGGGAACACTGAAAGCTTTCTTT.

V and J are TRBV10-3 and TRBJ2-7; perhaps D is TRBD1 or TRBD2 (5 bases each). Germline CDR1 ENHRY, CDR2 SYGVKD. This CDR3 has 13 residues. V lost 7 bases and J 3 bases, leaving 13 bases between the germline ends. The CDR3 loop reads CAIKGDPNYEQYF. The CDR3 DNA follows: TGTGCCATCAAAGGGGACCCCAACTACGAGCAGTACTTC.

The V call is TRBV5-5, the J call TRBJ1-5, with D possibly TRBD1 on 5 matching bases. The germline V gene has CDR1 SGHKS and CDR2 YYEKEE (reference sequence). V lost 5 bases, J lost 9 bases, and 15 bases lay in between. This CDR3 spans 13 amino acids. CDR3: CASRSQDLGPQHF. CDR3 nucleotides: TGTGCCAGCAGATCACAGGATCTCGGGCCCCAGCATTTT.

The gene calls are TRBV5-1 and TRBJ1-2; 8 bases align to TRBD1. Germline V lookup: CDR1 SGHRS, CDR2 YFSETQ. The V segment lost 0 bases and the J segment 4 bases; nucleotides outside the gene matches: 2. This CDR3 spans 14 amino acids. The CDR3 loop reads CASSLGDRTYGYTF. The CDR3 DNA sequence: TGCGCCAGCAGCTTGGGGGACAGGACCTATGGCTACACCTTC. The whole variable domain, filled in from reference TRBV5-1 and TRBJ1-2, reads KAGVTQTPRYLIKTRGQQVTLSCSPISGHRSVSWYQQTPGQGLQFLFEYFSETQRNKGNFPGRFSGRQFSNSRSEMNVSTLELGDSALYLCASSLGDRTYGYTFGSGTRLTVV.

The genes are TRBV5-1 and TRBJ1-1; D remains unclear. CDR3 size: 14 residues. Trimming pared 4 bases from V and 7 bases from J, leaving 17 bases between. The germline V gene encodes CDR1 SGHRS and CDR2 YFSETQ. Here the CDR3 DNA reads TGCGCCAGCAGCGCGGACGGAGCCGGCGGTGAAGCTTTCTTT. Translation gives CASSADGAGGEAFF. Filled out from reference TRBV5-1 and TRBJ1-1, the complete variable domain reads KAGVTQTPRYLIKTRGQQVTLSCSPISGHRSVSWYQQTPGQGLQFLFEYFSETQRNKGNFPGRFSGRQFSNSRSEMNVSTLELGDSALYLCASSADGAGGEAFFGQGTRLTVV.

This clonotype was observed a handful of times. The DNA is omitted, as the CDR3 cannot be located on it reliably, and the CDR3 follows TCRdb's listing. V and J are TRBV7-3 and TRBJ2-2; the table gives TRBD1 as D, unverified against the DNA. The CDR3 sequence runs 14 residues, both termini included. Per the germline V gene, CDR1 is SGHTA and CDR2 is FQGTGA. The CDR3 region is CASSLMGAAGSCFF.

CDR3 nucleotides: TGCGCCAGCAGCTTGGCAGGACAGGGGCCCCATGAGCAGTTCTTC. It yields the protein CASSLAGQGPHEQFF. The rearrangement joins TRBV5-1 to TRBJ2-1; 9 bases are shared with TRBD1. The CDR3 has 15 residues. Germline-derived CDR1 and CDR2 are SGHRS and YFSETQ. With V trimmed by 0 bases and J by 8 bases, 6 bases remained unmatched.

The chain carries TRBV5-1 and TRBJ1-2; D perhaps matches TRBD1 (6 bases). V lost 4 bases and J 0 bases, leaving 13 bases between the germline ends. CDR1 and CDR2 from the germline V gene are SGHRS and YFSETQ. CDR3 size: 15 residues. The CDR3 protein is CASSIGTLTNYGYTF. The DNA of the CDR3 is TGCGCCAGCAGCATCGGGACACTCACTAACTATGGCTACACCTTC.

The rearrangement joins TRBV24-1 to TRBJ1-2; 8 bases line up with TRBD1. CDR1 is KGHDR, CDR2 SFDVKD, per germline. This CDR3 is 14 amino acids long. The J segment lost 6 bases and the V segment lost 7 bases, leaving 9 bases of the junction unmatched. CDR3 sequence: CATRGRGPIDGYTF. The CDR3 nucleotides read TGTGCCACCAGGGGCAGGGGGCCTATAGATGGCTACACCTTC.

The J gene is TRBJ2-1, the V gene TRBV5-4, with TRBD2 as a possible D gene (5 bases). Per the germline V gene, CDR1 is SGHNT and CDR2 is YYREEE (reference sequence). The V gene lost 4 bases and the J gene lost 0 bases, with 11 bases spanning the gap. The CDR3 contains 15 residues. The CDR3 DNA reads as TGTGCCAGCAGCCCGGACTCGAGCTCCTACAATGAGCAGTTCTTC. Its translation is CASSPDSSSYNEQFF.

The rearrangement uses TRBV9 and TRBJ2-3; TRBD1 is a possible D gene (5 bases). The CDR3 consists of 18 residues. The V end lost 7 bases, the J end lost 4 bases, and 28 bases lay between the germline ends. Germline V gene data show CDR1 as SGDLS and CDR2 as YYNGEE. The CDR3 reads CASSFQPSRAGIADTQYF. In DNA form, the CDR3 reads TGTGCCAGCTCCTTTCAACCCTCCAGGGCAGGGATCGCAGATACGCAGTATTTT.

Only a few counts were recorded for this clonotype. The CDR3 bases are TGCGCCAGCAGCCGAGGTGGGCCCGAATCCGCGGAAAAACTGTTTTTT. Protein sequence: CASSRGGPESAEKLFF. This chain connects TRBV5-1 to TRBJ1-4; D is undetermined. This CDR3 comprises 16 residues. Between the trimmed V and J ends, which lost 4 bases and 8 bases, there was a span of 21 bases. Germline V gene lookup returns CDR1 SGHRS and CDR2 YFSETQ.

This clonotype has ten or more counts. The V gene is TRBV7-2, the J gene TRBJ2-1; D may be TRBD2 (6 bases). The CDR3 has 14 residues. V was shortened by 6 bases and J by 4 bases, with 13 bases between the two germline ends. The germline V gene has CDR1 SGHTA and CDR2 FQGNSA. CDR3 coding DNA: TGTGCCAGCAGGCCTGGGGGGACTTACAATGAGCAGTTCTTC. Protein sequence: CASRPGGTYNEQFF.

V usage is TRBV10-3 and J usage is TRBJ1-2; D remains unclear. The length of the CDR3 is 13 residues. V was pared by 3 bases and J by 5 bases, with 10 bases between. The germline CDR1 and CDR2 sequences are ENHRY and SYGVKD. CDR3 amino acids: CAISESGFYGYTF. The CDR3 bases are TGTGCCATCAGTGAATCCGGGTTTTATGGCTACACCTTC.

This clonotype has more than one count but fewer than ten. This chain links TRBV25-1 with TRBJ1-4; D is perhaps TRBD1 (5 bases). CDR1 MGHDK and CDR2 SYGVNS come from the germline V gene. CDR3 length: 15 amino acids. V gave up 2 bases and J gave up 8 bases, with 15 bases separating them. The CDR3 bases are TGTGCCAGCAGTGAAACAGGAGGGTCGGGCGAAAAACTGTTTTTT. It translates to CASSETGGSGEKLFF.

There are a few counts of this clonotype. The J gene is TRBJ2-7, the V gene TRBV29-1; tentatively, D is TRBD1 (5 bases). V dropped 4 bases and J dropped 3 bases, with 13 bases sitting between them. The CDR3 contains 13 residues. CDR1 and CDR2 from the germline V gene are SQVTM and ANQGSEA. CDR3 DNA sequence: TGCAGCGTTGTAATAGACAGAGGCTACGAGCAGTACTTC. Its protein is CSVVIDRGYEQYF.

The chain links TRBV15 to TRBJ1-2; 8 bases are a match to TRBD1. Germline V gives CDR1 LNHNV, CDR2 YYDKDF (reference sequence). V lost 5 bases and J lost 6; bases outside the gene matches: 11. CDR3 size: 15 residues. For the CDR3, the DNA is TGTGCCACCAGCTTGCGACAGGGGAGCTTTGATGGCTACACCTTC. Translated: CATSLRQGSFDGYTF.

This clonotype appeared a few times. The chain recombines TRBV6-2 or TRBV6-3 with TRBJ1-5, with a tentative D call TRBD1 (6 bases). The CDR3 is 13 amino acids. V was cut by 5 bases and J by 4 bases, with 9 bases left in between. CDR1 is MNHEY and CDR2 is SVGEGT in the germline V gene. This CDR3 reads CASSEQGNQPQHF. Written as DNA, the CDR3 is TGTGCCAGCAGTGAACAGGGAAATCAGCCCCAGCATTTT.

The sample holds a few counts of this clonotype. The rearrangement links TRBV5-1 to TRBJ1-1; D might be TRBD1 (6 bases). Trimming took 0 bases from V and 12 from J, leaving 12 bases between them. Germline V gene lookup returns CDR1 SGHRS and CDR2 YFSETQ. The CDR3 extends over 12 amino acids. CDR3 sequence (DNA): TGCGCCAGCAGCTTGGGCCGGGGGCGCCCTTTCTTT. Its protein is CASSLGRGRPFF.

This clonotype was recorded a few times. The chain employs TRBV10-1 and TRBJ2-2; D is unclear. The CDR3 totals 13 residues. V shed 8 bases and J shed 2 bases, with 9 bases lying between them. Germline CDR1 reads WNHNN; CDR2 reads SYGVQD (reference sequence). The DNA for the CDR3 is TGCGCCAGCTCACGTCTAAACACCGGGGAGCTGTTTTTT. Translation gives CASSRLNTGELFF.

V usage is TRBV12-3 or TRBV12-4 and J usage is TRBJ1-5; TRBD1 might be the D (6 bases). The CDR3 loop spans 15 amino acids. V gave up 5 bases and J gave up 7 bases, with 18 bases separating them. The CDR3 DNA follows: TGTGCCAGCAGTCAGGCGGGGGGCTGGGAGCAGCCCCAGCATTTT. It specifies CASSQAGGWEQPQHF.

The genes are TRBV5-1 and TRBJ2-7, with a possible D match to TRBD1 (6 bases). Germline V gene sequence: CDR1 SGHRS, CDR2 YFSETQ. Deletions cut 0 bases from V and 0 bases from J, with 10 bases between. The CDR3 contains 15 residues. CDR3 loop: CASSLGGGPSYEQYV. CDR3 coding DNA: TGCGCCAGCAGCTTGGGTGGGGGCCCCTCCTACGAGCAGTACGTC.

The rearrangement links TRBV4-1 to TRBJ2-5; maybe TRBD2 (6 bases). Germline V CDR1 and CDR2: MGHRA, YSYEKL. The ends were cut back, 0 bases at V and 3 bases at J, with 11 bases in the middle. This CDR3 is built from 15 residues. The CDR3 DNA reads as TGCGCCAGCAGCCAAGAAGGGCGGGGCGAAGAGACCCAGTACTTC. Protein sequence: CASSQEGRGEETQYF.